A single sample is the source of the 21 T cell receptor beta chains below, sequenced in a study of cytomegalovirus exposure and HLA in healthy donors. With 60 Vbeta and 13 Jbeta primers, the PCR was carried out. Measured with immunoSEQ multiplex PCR; TCRdb has only the in-frame clones, and not every one. This table holds some 130,000 clones, approximately 82% found once. Sequenced input: PBMCs. The receptors stem from a boy under 10 years old in good health and CMV-seronegative.

The chain combines TRBV6-1 with TRBJ2-1, with 10 bases matching TRBD2. The length of the CDR3 is 15 residues. The germline V gene encodes CDR1 MNHNS and CDR2 SASEGT. V trimming: 3 bases; J trimming: 8 bases; junction bases outside the gene matches: 7. The CDR3 sequence: CASSEASGSVDEQFF. For the CDR3, the DNA is TGTGCCAGCAGTGAGGCTAGCGGGAGTGTGGATGAGCAGTTCTTC.

The V and J genes are TRBV6-5 and TRBJ2-1; D might be TRBD2 (5 bases). Germline loops: CDR1 MNHEY, CDR2 SVGAGI. The ends were cut back, 1 base at V and 5 bases at J, with 12 bases in the middle. This CDR3 is built from 15 residues. Here the CDR3 DNA reads TGTGCCAGCAGTTACTTGGGTGCCGGGGACAATGAGCAGTTCTTC. This encodes CASSYLGAGDNEQFF.

The chain links TRBV15 to TRBJ1-1, with 10 bases fitting TRBD1. The V gene's germline CDR1 is LNHNV and CDR2 YYDKDF (reference sequence). This CDR3 has 17 residues. The V gene end was trimmed by 0 bases and the J gene end by 2 bases; junction bases not matched to a gene: 6. CDR3: CATSRDTWTGGNTEAFF. As DNA, the CDR3 is TGTGCCACCAGCAGAGATACCTGGACAGGGGGAAACACTGAAGCTTTCTTT.

This clone has only a few counts. The chain joins TRBV7-9 to TRBJ1-2; D gene uncertain. With 0 bases removed from V and 0 bases from J, the gap between germline ends came to 8 bases. CDR3 length: 15 residues. Germline V gene data show CDR1 as SEHNR and CDR2 as FQNEAQ (reference sequence). The CDR3 region is CASSLAGMANYGYTF. In nucleotides, the CDR3 is TGTGCCAGCAGCTTAGCGGGCATGGCTAACTATGGCTACACCTTC.

This chain links TRBV27 with TRBJ1-1; D might be TRBD1 (5 bases). CDR1 and CDR2 from the germline V gene are MNHEY and SMNVEV (reference sequence). The CDR3 sequence is 12 residues long. V was cut by 2 bases and J by 8 bases, with 9 bases left in between. CDR3 nucleotides: TGTGCCAGCAGTTTAGTAGGGGAAGAAGCTTTCTTT. This codes for CASSLVGEEAFF.

The chain couples TRBV10-1 to TRBJ2-5; 11 bases are a match to TRBD2. V trimming: 2 bases; J trimming: 5 bases; junction bases outside the gene matches: 7. The CDR3 is 16 amino acids. Per germline, CDR1 WNHNN and CDR2 SYGVQD (reference sequence). The CDR3 loop reads CASSEVSGGAGETQYF. For the CDR3, the DNA is TGCGCCAGCAGTGAGGTTAGCGGGGGGGCGGGGGAGACCCAGTACTTC.

The CDR3 here is CASSLQNSPLHF. The CDR3 DNA follows: TGCGCCAGCAGCTTGCAAAATTCACCCCTCCACTTT. The rearrangement uses TRBV5-1 and TRBJ1-6, with unresolved D. The CDR3 consists of 12 residues. CDR1 is SGHRS and CDR2 is YFSETQ in the germline V gene. Trimming stripped 1 base from V and 7 bases from J, with 3 bases between.

The chain couples TRBV19 to TRBJ1-1, with a tentative D call TRBD1 (5 bases). Trimming cost V 7 bases and J 1 base, with 7 bases left between them. Germline CDR1 LNHDA, CDR2 SQIVND (reference sequence). The CDR3 has 12 amino acids. CDR3 sequence reads: CASMGGNTEAFF. The DNA of the CDR3 is TGTGCCAGTATGGGGGGGAACACTGAAGCTTTCTTT.

This clone was found once. The rearrangement joins TRBV27 to TRBJ2-4; tentatively, D is TRBD1 (6 bases). V lost 0 bases, J lost 7 bases, and 19 bases lay in between. CDR3 length: 17 amino acids. Germline V CDR1 and CDR2: MNHEY, SMNVEV (reference sequence). Written as DNA, the CDR3 is TGTGCCAGCAGTTTATCGGGACACACTAATCGACCGAACATTCAGTACTTC. Protein product: CASSLSGHTNRPNIQYF.

This clone was seen once. V and J are TRBV11-1 and TRBJ2-2; 7 nucleotides agree with TRBD2. Trimming took 1 base from V and 7 from J; bases not matched to a gene: 6. The CDR3 runs to 15 residues. CDR1 and CDR2 from the germline V gene are SGHAT and FQDESV (reference sequence). The CDR3 DNA reads TGTGCCAGCAGCTTAGGAGGGAGGGCCCACGGGGAGCTGTTTTTT. Residues: CASSLGGRAHGELFF.

The chain combines TRBV30 with TRBJ2-7; no firm D call. V was trimmed by 2 bases and J by 5 bases, leaving 16 bases between them. CDR3 length: 14 residues. The germline gives CDR1 GTSNPN, CDR2 SVGIG (reference sequence). For the CDR3, the DNA is TGTGCCTGGAGTTCTATGTTCCCGTACCACGAGCAGTACTTC. It specifies CAWSSMFPYHEQYF.

The chain is built from TRBV2 and TRBJ1-4; a weak D match, TRBD1 (5 bases). CDR3 length equals 14 residues. CDR1 is SNHLY, CDR2 FYNNEI, per germline. V lost 2 bases to trimming and J lost 2 bases, with 6 bases between them. CDR3 bases: TGTGCCAGCAGTGAACGGGGGACTAATGAAAAACTGTTTTTT. Translated, it gives CASSERGTNEKLFF.

V is TRBV6-1 and J is TRBJ1-1; no firm D call. The ends were cut back, 5 bases at V and 1 base at J, with 5 bases in the middle. Per germline, CDR1 MNHNS and CDR2 SASEGT. The CDR3 runs to 12 residues. CDR3: CASSYRNTEAFF. CDR3 bases: TGTGCCAGCAGTTATCGGAACACTGAAGCTTTCTTT.

In regard to this clone: Sequence at one end of the junction differs from germline and may be a read error. The V and J genes are TRBV7-9 and TRBJ2-7; TRBD1 aligns across 7 bases. CDR3 size: 15 residues. CDR1 and CDR2 (germline): SEHNR, FQNEAQ (reference sequence). The CDR3 sequence: CSSSFSPGGSYEQYF. CDR3 nucleotide sequence: TGTTCCAGCAGCTTTAGTCCAGGGGGCTCCTACGAGCAGTACTTC.

The chain carries TRBV4-2 and TRBJ2-2; D is uncertain. The germline CDR1 and CDR2 sequences are LGHNA and YNFKEQ. Trimming left V 4 bases short and J 7 bases short, with 13 bases between. CDR3 length: 14 residues. CDR3 nucleotide sequence: TGTGCCAGCAGCCGAAACTCTAGAAACGGGGAGCTGTTTTTT. It codes for CASSRNSRNGELFF.

J is TRBJ1-2 and V is TRBV5-1; 8 positions match TRBD1. The CDR3 is 14 amino acids. With V trimmed by 3 bases and J by 3 bases, 4 bases remained unmatched. The V gene's germline CDR1 is SGHRS and CDR2 YFSETQ. The CDR3, as DNA: TGCGCCAGCAGCTCGACAGGGGTTGACTATGGCTACACCTTC. It translates to CASSSTGVDYGYTF.

This clone was seen a few times. The chain recombines TRBV19 with TRBJ2-5, with 8 bases aligning to TRBD2. The CDR3 length is 15 residues. J was trimmed by 5 bases and V by 6 bases; bases with no gene match: 11. The germline gives CDR1 LNHDA, CDR2 SQIVND (reference sequence). CDR3 loop: CASRRIGGGRETQYF. The DNA of the CDR3 is TGTGCCAGTAGAAGGATCGGGGGGGGCCGGGAGACCCAGTACTTC.

This sequence joins TRBV18 and TRBJ2-1; maybe TRBD2 (6 bases). The CDR3 is 15 amino acids. With 0 bases removed from V and 3 bases from J, the gap between germline ends came to 9 bases. Germline CDR1 and CDR2: KGHSH and LQKENI. CDR3 sequence reads: CASSPPSGDYNEQFF. The DNA of the CDR3 is TGTGCCAGCTCACCACCTAGCGGAGACTACAATGAGCAGTTCTTC.

The gene calls are TRBV6-6 and TRBJ2-4; 9 bases line up with TRBD2. The CDR3 contains 15 residues. Germline V CDR1 and CDR2: MNHNY, SVGAGI (reference sequence). Trimming took 10 bases from V and 2 from J; bases not matched to a gene: 9. The CDR3 nucleotides are TGTGCCACCCGGCGGGGGGGTCGAACCAAAAACATTCAGTACTTC. Protein: CATRRGGRTKNIQYF.

This clone was observed a few times. V is TRBV6-1 and J is TRBJ2-2; TRBD2 might be the D (7 bases). Trimming took 2 bases from V and 2 from J, leaving 15 bases between them. The length of the CDR3 is 17 residues. Germline CDR1 and CDR2: MNHNS and SASEGT. The CDR3 coding sequence is TGTGCCAGCAGTGAAACTCTTACGGGGGGCAACACCGGGGAGCTGTTTTTT. The encoded protein is CASSETLTGGNTGELFF.

This chain connects TRBV15 to TRBJ1-2; tentative D call: TRBD1 (5 bases). The germline V gene encodes CDR1 LNHNV and CDR2 YYDKDF (reference sequence). CDR3 length: 14 residues. Trimming left V 1 base short and J 8 bases short, with 14 bases between. CDR3 sequence: CATSRAVGVGGYTF. The CDR3 DNA sequence: TGTGCCACCAGCAGAGCAGTAGGGGTCGGGGGCTACACCTTC.